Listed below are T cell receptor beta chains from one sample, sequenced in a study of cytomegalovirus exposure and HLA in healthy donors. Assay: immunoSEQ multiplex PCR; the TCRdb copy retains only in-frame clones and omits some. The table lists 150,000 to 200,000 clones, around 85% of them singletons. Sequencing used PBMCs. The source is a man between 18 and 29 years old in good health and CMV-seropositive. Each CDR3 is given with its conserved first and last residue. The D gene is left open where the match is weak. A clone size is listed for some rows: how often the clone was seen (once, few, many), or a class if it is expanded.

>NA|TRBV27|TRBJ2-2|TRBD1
TGTGCCAGCAGGCCCCTTGACAGGGGGATTACCGGGGAGCTGTTTTTT
CASRPLDRGITGELFF
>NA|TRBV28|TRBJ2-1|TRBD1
TGTGCCAGCAGGGAAGGACAGGGCCCCTACAATGAGCAGTTCTTC
CASREGQGPYNEQFF
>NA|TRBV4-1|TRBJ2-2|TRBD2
TGCGCCAGCAGCCAAGATGTGCGGGGGGGGGACACCGGGGAGCTGTTTTTT
CASSQDVRGGDTGELFF
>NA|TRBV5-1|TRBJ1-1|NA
TGCGCCAGCAGCTCGAACAGGATGAACACTGAAGCTTTCTTT
CASSSNRMNTEAFF
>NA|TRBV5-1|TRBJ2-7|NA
TGCGCCAGCAGCTTGCCAGGGATGTACGAGCAGTACTTC
CASSLPGMYEQYF
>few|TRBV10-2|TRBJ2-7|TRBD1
TGCGCCAGCACAGGGGGTTCGCGAGAGCAGTACTTC
CASTGGSREQYF
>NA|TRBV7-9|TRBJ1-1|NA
TGTGCCAGCCGGAGGGGAGCAAACACTGAAGCTTTCTTT
CASRRGANTEAFF
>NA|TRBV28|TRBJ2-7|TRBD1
TGTGCCACCAGGAGGGACAGGGCTTCCTACGAGCAGTACTTC
CATRRDRASYEQYF
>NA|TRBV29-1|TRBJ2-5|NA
TGCAGCGCGGGACAACTCCAAGAGACCCAGTACTTC
CSAGQLQETQYF
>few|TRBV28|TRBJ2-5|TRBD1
TGTGCCAGCAGTACTCGGACAGGGCCCCAAGAGACCCAGTACTTC
CASSTRTGPQETQYF
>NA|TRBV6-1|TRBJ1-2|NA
TGTGCCAGCAGTACGGGACAAGACTATGGCTACACCTTC
CASSTGQDYGYTF
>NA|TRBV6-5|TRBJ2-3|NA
TGTGCCAGCACCACGGGCACAGATACGCAGTATTTT
CASTTGTDTQYF
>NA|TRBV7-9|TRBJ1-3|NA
TGTGCCATACGGGACACCGGGAACACCATATATTTT
CAIRDTGNTIYF
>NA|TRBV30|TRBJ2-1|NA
TGTGCCTGGAGTGAACAGGGAAACAATGAGCAGTTCTTC
CAWSEQGNNEQFF
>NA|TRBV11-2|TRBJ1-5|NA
TGTGCCAGCAGCTTAGATGGGGGAGGGGGCAATCAGCCCCAGCATTTT
CASSLDGGGGNQPQHF
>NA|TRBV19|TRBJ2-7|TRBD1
TGTGCCAGTACCCCGGGCGGAATGGGACAGGGGCCGACCGCGCAGTACTTC
CASTPGGMGQGPTAQYF
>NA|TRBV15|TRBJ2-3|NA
TGTGCCACCGGGGACGGGGGACGGAACACAGATACGCAGTATTTT
CATGDGGRNTDTQYF
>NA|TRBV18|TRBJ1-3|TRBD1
TGTGCCAGCTCAACGGACAGGGTCTGGGGAAACACCATATATTTT
CASSTDRVWGNTIYF
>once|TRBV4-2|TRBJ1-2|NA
TGTGCCAGCAGCCAAGATCGAGGGTGGGGCTATGGCTACACCTTC
CASSQDRGWGYGYTF
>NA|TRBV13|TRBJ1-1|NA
TGTGCCAGCAGCCAGGGGCGGACTGAAGCTTTCTTT
CASSQGRTEAFF
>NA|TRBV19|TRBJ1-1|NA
TGTGCCAGCCGCGACAGCTTGAACACTGAAGCTTTCTTT
CASRDSLNTEAFF
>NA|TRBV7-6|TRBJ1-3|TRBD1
TGTGCCAGCAGCCCGACAGGGGTTAATGGAAACACCATATATTTT
CASSPTGVNGNTIYF
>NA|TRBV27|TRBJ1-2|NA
TGTGCCAGCAGTTTTGATGGGGCTGGCTACACCTTC
CASSFDGAGYTF
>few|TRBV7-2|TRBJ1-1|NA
TGTGCCAGCAGCCCACAGGCGGTCACTGAAGCTTTCTTT
CASSPQAVTEAFF
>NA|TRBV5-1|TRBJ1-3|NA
TGCGCCAGCCCCCATTCCGGGAACACCATATATTTT
CASPHSGNTIYF
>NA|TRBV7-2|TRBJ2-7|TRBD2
TGTGCCAGCAGCTTAGTCGGCCTAGCGGGTTTGAGCTCCTACGAGCAGTACTTC
CASSLVGLAGLSSYEQYF
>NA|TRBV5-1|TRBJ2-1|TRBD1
TGCGCCAGCAAACCCCCGGGGACAGGAGCCTACAATGAGCAGTTCTTC
CASKPPGTGAYNEQFF
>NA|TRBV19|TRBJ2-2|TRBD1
TGTGCCAGTAGTATCGGGACAGGGGCCGGGGAGCTGTTTTTT
CASSIGTGAGELFF
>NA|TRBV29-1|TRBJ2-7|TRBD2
TGCAGCGTTGAGGCCGGGACTAGCTACGAGCAGTACTTC
CSVEAGTSYEQYF
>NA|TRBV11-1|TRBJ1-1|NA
TGTGCCAGCAGCTTAGGGCACGAAGAAGCTTTCTTT
CASSLGHEEAFF
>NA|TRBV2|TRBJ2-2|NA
TGTGCCAGCCAAGCCCCGAGAGGCACCGGGGAGCTGTTTTTT
CASQAPRGTGELFF
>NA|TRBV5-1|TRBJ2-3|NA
TGCGCCAGCAGCTTATCGGGGGTTAGCACAGATACGCAGTATTTT
CASSLSGVSTDTQYF
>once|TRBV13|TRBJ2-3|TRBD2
TGTGCCAGCACCGCGGCGGGAGGGAGCACAGATACGCAGTATTTT
CASTAAGGSTDTQYF
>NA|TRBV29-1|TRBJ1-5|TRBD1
TGCAGCGTTGGACAGGGGGCGAGCAATCAGCCCCAGCATTTT
CSVGQGASNQPQHF
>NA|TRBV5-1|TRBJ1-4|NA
TGCGCCAGTTCAACATCCTCAACTAATGAAAAACTGTTTTTT
CASSTSSTNEKLFF
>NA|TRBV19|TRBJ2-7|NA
TGTGCCAGTAGAAGCGGGCGACCTCCCTACGAGCAGTACTTC
CASRSGRPPYEQYF
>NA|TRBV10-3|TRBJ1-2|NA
TGTGCCATCAGTGAGCCAGATCACTATGGCTACACCTTC
CAISEPDHYGYTF
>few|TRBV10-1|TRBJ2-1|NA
TGCGCCAGCAGTGTCCAGATCGCCTACAATGAGCAGTTCTTC
CASSVQIAYNEQFF
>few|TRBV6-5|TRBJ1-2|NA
TGTGCCAGCAGTTCTCGGGGGTTCTTGGAAGGCTACACCTTC
CASSSRGFLEGYTF
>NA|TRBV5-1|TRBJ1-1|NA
TGCGCCAGCAGCGGAGTCGGCAGTTACACTGAAGCTTTCTTT
CASSGVGSYTEAFF
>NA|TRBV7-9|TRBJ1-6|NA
TGTGCCAGCAGCCGCGCACAGTTTAATTCACCCCTCCACTTT
CASSRAQFNSPLHF
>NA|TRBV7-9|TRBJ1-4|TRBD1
TGTGCCAGCAGTTTTGGACAGGGGAGGGAGAAACTGTTTTTT
CASSFGQGREKLFF
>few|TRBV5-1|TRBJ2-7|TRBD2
TGCGCCAGCAGCTTGGCCGGGGGGGGCTCCTACGAGCAGTACTTC
CASSLAGGGSYEQYF
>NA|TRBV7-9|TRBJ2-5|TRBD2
TGTGCCAGCAGTCTCACGGCGGGGGGTTTAGCGACCCAGTACTTC
CASSLTAGGLATQYF
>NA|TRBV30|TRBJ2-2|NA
TGTGCCTGCCGGCTGAAGGCGGGCGGGGAGCTGTTTTTT
CACRLKAGGELFF
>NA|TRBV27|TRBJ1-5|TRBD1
TGTGCCAGCAGTACCACTCAGGGGGCGAGTCAGCCCCAGCATTTT
CASSTTQGASQPQHF
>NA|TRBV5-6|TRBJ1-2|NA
TGTGCCAGCAGCTTTTACGACAGGTCAAACTATGGCTACACCTTC
CASSFYDRSNYGYTF
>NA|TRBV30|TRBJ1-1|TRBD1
TGTGCCTGGAGAAGCGGCCAGGGGGACACTGAAGCTTTCTTT
CAWRSGQGDTEAFF
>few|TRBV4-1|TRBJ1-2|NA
TGCGCCAGCAGCCAACAACAGGGAGAATATGGCTACACCTTC
CASSQQQGEYGYTF
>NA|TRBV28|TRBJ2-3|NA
TGTGCCAGCAGCCCTAGCGGCACAGATACGCAGTATTTT
CASSPSGTDTQYF
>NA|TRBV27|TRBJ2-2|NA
TGTGCCAGCAGTCCTCAACTAGCCTTGGGGACCGGGGAGCTGTTTTTT
CASSPQLALGTGELFF
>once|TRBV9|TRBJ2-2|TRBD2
TGTGCCAGCAGCGTAGCTGCGGGAGTGGACACCGGGGAGCTGTTTTTT
CASSVAAGVDTGELFF
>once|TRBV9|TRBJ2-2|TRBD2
TGTGCCAGCAGCGTAGAAGGACTAGCGCCGAACACCGGGGAGCTGTTTTTT
CASSVEGLAPNTGELFF
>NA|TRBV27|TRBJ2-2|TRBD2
TGTGCCAGCCGGCTAGCGGGGACGAACACCGGGGAGCTGTTTTTT
CASRLAGTNTGELFF
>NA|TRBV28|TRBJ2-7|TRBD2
TGTGCCAGCAGTTTACGTCCCATTCGGGGGGTCTCCTACGAGCAGTACTTC
CASSLRPIRGVSYEQYF
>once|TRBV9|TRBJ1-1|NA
TGTGCCAGCAGCGACGGGGGGGAAGCTTTCTTT
CASSDGGEAFF
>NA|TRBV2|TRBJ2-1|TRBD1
TGTGCCAGTTTACCGGGACAGGGGGCAGGTGAGCAGTTCTTC
CASLPGQGAGEQFF
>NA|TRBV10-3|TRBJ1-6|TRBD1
TGTGCCATCAGTTCTGACAGGGGTAATTCACCCCTCCACTTT
CAISSDRGNSPLHF
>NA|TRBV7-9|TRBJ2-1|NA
TGTGCCAGCACAACGGAGAGCTCCTACAATGAGCAGTTCTTC
CASTTESSYNEQFF